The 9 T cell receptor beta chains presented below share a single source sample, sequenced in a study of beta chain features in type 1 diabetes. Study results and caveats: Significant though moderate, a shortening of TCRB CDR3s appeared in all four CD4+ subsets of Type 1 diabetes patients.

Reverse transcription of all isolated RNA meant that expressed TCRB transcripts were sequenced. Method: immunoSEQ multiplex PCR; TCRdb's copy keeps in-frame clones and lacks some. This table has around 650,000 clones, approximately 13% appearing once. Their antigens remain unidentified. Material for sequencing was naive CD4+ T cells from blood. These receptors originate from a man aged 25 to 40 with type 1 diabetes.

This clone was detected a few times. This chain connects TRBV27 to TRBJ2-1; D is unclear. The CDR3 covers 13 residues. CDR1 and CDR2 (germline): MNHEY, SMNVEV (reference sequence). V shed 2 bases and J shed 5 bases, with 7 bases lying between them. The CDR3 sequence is CASSLAGHNEQFF. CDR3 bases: TGTGCCAGCAGTTTAGCAGGACACAATGAGCAGTTCTTC.

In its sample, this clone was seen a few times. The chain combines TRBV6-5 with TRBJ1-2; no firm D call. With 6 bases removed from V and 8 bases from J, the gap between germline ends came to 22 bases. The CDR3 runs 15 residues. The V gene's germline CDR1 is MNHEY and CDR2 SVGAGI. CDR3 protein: CASSSPGGRPWGYTF. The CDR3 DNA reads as TGTGCCAGCAGCTCACCCGGCGGCAGGCCTTGGGGCTACACCTTC.

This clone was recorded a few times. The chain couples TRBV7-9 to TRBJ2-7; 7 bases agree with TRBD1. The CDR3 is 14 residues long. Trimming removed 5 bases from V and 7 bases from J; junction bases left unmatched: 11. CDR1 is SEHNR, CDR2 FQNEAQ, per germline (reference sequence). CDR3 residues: CASSLEGAGFEQYF. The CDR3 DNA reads TGTGCCAGCAGCCTCGAGGGGGCAGGGTTTGAGCAGTACTTC.

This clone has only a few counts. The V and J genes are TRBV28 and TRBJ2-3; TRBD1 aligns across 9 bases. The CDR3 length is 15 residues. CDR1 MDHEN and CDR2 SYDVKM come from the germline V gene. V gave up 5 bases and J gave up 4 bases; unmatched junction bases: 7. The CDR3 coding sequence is TGTGCCAGCAGTCAGCCGGGACAGGGATCAGATACGCAGTATTTT. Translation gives CASSQPGQGSDTQYF.

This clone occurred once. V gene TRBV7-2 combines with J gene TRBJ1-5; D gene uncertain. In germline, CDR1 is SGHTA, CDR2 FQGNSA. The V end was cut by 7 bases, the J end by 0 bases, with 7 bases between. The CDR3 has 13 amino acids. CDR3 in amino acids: CASNDGSNQPQHF. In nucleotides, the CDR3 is TGTGCCAGCAACGACGGTAGCAATCAGCCCCAGCATTTT.

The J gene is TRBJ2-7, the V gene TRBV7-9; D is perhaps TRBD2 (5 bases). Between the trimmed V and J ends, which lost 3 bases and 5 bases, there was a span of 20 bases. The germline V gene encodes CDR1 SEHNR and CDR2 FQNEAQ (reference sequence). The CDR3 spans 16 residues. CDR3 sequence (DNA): TGTGCCAGCAGCTTCTATCAAGGGCCGGTCGGGGACGAGCAGTACTTC. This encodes CASSFYQGPVGDEQYF.

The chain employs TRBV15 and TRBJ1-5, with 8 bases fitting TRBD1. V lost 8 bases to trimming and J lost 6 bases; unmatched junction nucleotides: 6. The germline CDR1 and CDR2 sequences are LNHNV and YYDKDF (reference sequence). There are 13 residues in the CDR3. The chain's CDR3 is CATGQGASQPQHF. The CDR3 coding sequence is TGTGCCACCGGGCAGGGGGCGTCTCAGCCCCAGCATTTT.

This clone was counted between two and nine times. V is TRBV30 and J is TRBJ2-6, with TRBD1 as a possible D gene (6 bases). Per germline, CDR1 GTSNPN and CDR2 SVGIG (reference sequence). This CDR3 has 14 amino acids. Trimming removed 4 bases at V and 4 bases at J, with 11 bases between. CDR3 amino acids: CAWKGESGANVLTF. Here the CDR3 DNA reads TGTGCCTGGAAGGGGGAATCGGGGGCCAACGTCCTGACTTTC.

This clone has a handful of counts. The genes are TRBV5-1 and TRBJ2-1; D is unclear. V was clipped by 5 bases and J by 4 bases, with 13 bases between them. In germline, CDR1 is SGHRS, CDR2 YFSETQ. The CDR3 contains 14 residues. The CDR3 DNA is TGCGCCAGCAGAAAAAGGGTTGCATACAATGAGCAGTTCTTC. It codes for CASRKRVAYNEQFF. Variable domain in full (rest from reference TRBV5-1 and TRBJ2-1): KAGVTQTPRYLIKTRGQQVTLSCSPISGHRSVSWYQQTPGQGLQFLFEYFSETQRNKGNFPGRFSGRQFSNSRSEMNVSTLELGDSALYLCASRKRVAYNEQFFGPGTRLTVL.